The 22 T cell receptor beta chains below come from one sample, sequenced in a study of human T cells and chemical hapten exposure. TCRdb itself ran the RACE reads through MiXCR, one entry per CDR3 protein. This sample has under 200,000 distinct CDR3 sequences, with 25% to 35% found just once. Time point meaning: patch test 3, about 24 weeks after DPC sensitization. Treatment noted: therapeutic diphenylcyclopropenone sensitization with weekly scalp DPC. The starting material was whole blood, obtained in connection with sensitization to the hapten diphenylcyclopropenone (DPC). All receptors come from a woman aged 18-30 years with alopecia areata. Some clones in this sample may be carry-over from other donors' samples.

Notes on this clonotype: The germline gene is not matched at one end of the junction; a read error may be the cause. The chain joins TRBV12-3 or TRBV12-4 to TRBJ2-2, with D unclear. The CDR3 sequence is 13 residues long. The CDR3 DNA is TGTGCCGGCAGTTTGAGAAACACCGGGGAGCTGTTTTTT. It translates to CAGSLRNTGELFF.

The table lists this clonotype with a few counts. The rearrangement links TRBV4-1 to TRBJ2-1; no firm D call. The length of the CDR3 is 12 residues. V was cut by 4 bases and J by 6 bases, with 7 bases left in between. Per the germline V gene, CDR1 is MGHRA and CDR2 is YSYEKL. The CDR3: CASSRWGNEQFF. The CDR3 DNA reads as TGCGCCAGCAGCCGATGGGGCAATGAGCAGTTCTTC.

This rearrangement joins TRBV12-5 to TRBJ2-1, with TRBD1 identical over 12 bases. CDR3 length equals 15 residues. In germline, CDR1 is LGHNT, CDR2 FRNRAP. The trim removed 7 bases at V and 7 bases at J, leaving 8 bases unmatched. The CDR3 region is CASELGTGGLNEQFF. The CDR3 region has the DNA TGTGCTAGTGAACTGGGGACAGGGGGCCTAAATGAGCAGTTCTTC. Combining the CDR3 with reference TRBV12-5 and TRBJ2-1 gives the whole variable domain DARVTQTPRHKVTEMGQEVTMRCQPILGHNTVFWYRQTMMQGLELLAYFRNRAPLDDSGMPKDRFSAEMPDATLATLKIQPSEPRDSAVYFCASELGTGGLNEQFFGPGTRLTVL.

V is TRBV29-1 and J is TRBJ2-1, with D perhaps matching TRBD1 or TRBD2 (5 bases each). The V gene's germline CDR1 is SQVTM and CDR2 ANQGSEA. The CDR3 sequence is 10 residues long. Trimming took off 6 bases at V and 15 bases at J, with 15 bases between the two ends. The CDR3, as DNA: TGCAGCGTCCAAACGGGACGGCCGTTCTTC. Protein sequence: CSVQTGRPFF.

The chain has TRBV12-3 or TRBV12-4 and TRBJ2-6; 8 bases line up with TRBD1. The CDR3 loop spans 17 amino acids. V shed 4 bases, J shed 0 bases, and the junction held 5 bases outside the gene matches. The CDR3 sequence: CASSSGQGLSGANVLTF. Here the CDR3 DNA reads TGTGCCAGCAGTTCCGGACAGGGCCTCTCTGGGGCCAACGTCCTGACTTTC.

This clonotype showed up just a few times. The chain couples TRBV15 to TRBJ2-6; TRBD2 matches 8 bases. Germline assignment: CDR1 LNHNV and CDR2 YYDKDF (reference sequence). V lost 1 base, J lost 4 bases, and 3 bases stayed unmatched. The CDR3 is 16 residues long. CDR3 sequence reads: CATSRGGGTGANVLTF. The CDR3 DNA reads as TGTGCCACCAGCAGAGGCGGGGGGACCGGGGCCAACGTCCTGACTTTC.

This clonotype was counted between two and nine times. The chain couples TRBV4-1 to TRBJ2-3; D is uncertain. The germline CDR1 and CDR2 sequences are MGHRA and YSYEKL. The CDR3 is made up of 14 amino acids. V dropped 5 bases and J dropped 1 base, with 10 bases sitting between them. CDR3 nucleotides: TGCGCCAGCAGCTCTCGGACCCGCACAGATACGCAGTATTTT. Amino acids: CASSSRTRTDTQYF.

The chain recombines TRBV20-1 with TRBJ1-2, with 7 nucleotides matching TRBD1. The CDR3 is made up of 11 amino acids. Germline V lookup: CDR1 DFQATT, CDR2 SNEGSKA (reference sequence). This CDR3 is CIKGARGGYTF. Written as DNA, the CDR3 is TGCATTAAGGGGGCGCGTGGTGGCTACACCTTC.

The chain couples TRBV27 to TRBJ2-5, with 14 bases that match TRBD2. Germline V gene sequence: CDR1 MNHEY, CDR2 SMNVEV (reference sequence). The ends lost 4 bases at V and 5 bases at J; junction bases unmatched: 3. The CDR3 loop spans 15 amino acids. The CDR3 DNA reads TGTGCCAGCAGTTGGACTAGCGGGAGGTTGGAGACCCAGTACTTC. This translates into CASSWTSGRLETQYF.

The chain employs TRBV12-3 or TRBV12-4 and TRBJ1-2; D is undetermined. Between the trimmed V and J ends, which lost 7 bases and 4 bases, there was a span of 13 bases. The CDR3 has 13 residues. For the CDR3, the DNA is TGTGCCAGCACCCAGGCCACCACCTATGGCTACACCTTC. It is translated as CASTQATTYGYTF.

The table lists this clonotype with a few counts. The chain couples TRBV6-2 or TRBV6-3 to TRBJ1-2, with D hard to call. CDR1 and CDR2 from the germline V gene are MNHEY and SVGEGT. The CDR3 consists of 13 residues. Trimming cost V 9 bases and J 3 bases, with 14 bases left between them. The CDR3 is CARSPAGDYGYTF. The CDR3, as DNA: TGTGCCAGATCCCCGGCCGGGGACTATGGCTACACCTTC.

A single count supports this clonotype. V usage is TRBV24-1 and J usage is TRBJ2-1; 10 bases fit TRBD2. The ends lost 3 bases at V and 0 bases at J; junction bases unmatched: 4. CDR3 size: 17 residues. Germline V gives CDR1 KGHDR, CDR2 SFDVKD. The CDR3 sequence: CATSDGSGRASYNEQFF. The CDR3 coding sequence is TGTGCCACCAGTGATGGGAGCGGGAGGGCCTCCTACAATGAGCAGTTCTTC.

The gene calls are TRBV15 and TRBJ2-2; TRBD1 aligns across 7 bases. This CDR3 is built from 15 residues. Germline CDR1 is LNHNV and CDR2 is YYDKDF (reference sequence). The trim removed 2 bases at V and 4 bases at J, leaving 4 bases unmatched. CDR3 loop: CATSRHDRVTGELFF. CDR3 DNA: TGTGCCACCAGCAGACACGACAGGGTCACCGGGGAGCTGTTTTTT. The whole variable domain, filled in from reference TRBV15 and TRBJ2-2, reads DAMVIQNPRYQVTQFGKPVTLSCSQTLNHNVMYWYQQKSSQAPKLLFHYYDKDFNNEADTPDNFQSRRPNTSFCFLDIRSPGLGDTAMYLCATSRHDRVTGELFFGEGSRLTVL.

This clonotype was counted only a few times. The chain's CDR3 is CASSQDPIGLQYF. The CDR3 nucleotides are TGTGCCAGCAGCCAAGACCCGATTGGGCTGCAGTATTTT. This sequence joins TRBV7-8 and TRBJ2-3; the D is unclear. This CDR3 has 13 residues. The germline V gene has CDR1 SGHVS and CDR2 FQNEAQ. V gave up 5 bases and J gave up 11 bases, with 17 bases separating them.

The chain has TRBV6-2 or TRBV6-3 and TRBJ2-1; 12 nucleotides line up with TRBD2. Germline V gene lookup returns CDR1 MNHEY and CDR2 SVGEGT. V was pared by 5 bases and J by 3 bases, with 8 bases of the junction left unmatched. There are 17 residues in the CDR3. Here the CDR3 DNA reads TGTGCCAGCAGTGACGGACTAGCGGGGACTAACTACAATGAGCAGTTCTTC. Translated: CASSDGLAGTNYNEQFF.

This rearrangement joins TRBV10-3 to TRBJ2-3, with TRBD2 matching over 10 bases. The CDR3 loop spans 15 amino acids. Trimming at V came to 3 bases and at J to 1 base, leaving 1 base not matched to a gene. Germline V CDR1 and CDR2: ENHRY, SYGVKD. The CDR3 is CAISELAGRTDTQYF. DNA for the CDR3: TGTGCCATCAGTGAACTAGCGGGGCGCACAGATACGCAGTATTTT.

The CDR3 DNA sequence: TGTGCCAGCAGCGTGACAGGGGGGTACGCTTTCTTT. Protein product: CASSVTGGYAFF. This chain uses TRBV12-3 or TRBV12-4 with TRBJ1-1; 9 bases map to TRBD1. CDR3 length equals 12 residues. J was trimmed by 11 bases and V by 6 bases; bases with no gene match: 7.

As regards this clonotype: Its ends do not fully match the called genes, so a read error is possible. The V and J genes are TRBV20-1 and TRBJ2-1, with D possibly called TRBD1 or TRBD2 (7 bases each). Germline CDR1 is DFQATT and CDR2 is SNEGSKA (reference sequence). This CDR3 is built from 14 residues. The CDR3 sequence: CSARDLQGRGEQFF. The CDR3 DNA reads TGCAGTGCTCGAGATCTACAGGGGAGGGGGGAGCAGTTCTTC.

This clonotype was counted only a few times. The chain couples TRBV7-2 to TRBJ2-6, with TRBD1 matching over 7 bases. Germline CDR1 and CDR2: SGHTA and FQGNSA. V dropped 3 bases and J dropped 1; count of bases not matched to a gene: 12. The CDR3 is made up of 19 amino acids. The CDR3 here is CASSFRGGQPLSGANVLTF. CDR3 sequence (DNA): TGTGCCAGCAGCTTCCGTGGGGGACAGCCATTATCTGGGGCCAACGTCCTGACTTTC.

This clonotype was picked up a small number of times. The chain recombines TRBV20-1 with TRBJ2-5, with D uncertain. The CDR3 has 11 amino acids. V lost 6 bases to trimming and J lost 1 base, with 6 bases between them. Germline CDR1 reads DFQATT; CDR2 reads SNEGSKA (reference sequence). The CDR3 sequence: CSAVAQETQYF. Here the CDR3 DNA reads TGCAGTGCAGTTGCCCAAGAGACCCAGTACTTC.

This clonotype has only a few counts. This chain connects TRBV6-2 or TRBV6-3 to TRBJ2-1; D gene ambiguous. The V gene lost 1 base and the J gene lost 3 bases, with 4 bases spanning the gap. Germline CDR1 and CDR2: MNHEY and SVGEGT. The length of the CDR3 is 13 residues. The DNA of the CDR3 is TGTGCCAGCAGTTACTGGGGCTACAATGAGCAGTTCTTC. Translating it yields CASSYWGYNEQFF.

This clonotype was seen a few times. This chain uses TRBV20-1 with TRBJ1-1, with D unresolved. The V and J ends lost 3 bases and 3 bases respectively, with 8 bases between them. The CDR3 is made up of 12 amino acids. Germline V gene data show CDR1 as DFQATT and CDR2 as SNEGSKA (reference sequence). The CDR3 sequence: CSASDEDTEAFF. The CDR3 DNA follows: TGCAGTGCTAGTGACGAGGACACTGAAGCTTTCTTT.